This TCR beta chain derives from a study of blood T cell repertoires in COVID-19 (dated by TCRdb to 2018 to 2020). About the investigation overall: The collaborator samples originated in the United States, Italy and Spain and spanned the acute and convalescent phases of COVID-19. Deeply sampled blood TCRbeta repertoires from subjects exposed to, actively infected with, or recovered from COVID-19 were included in the dataset. The prospective study material was composed of cDNA or gDNA derived from T cells, B-cell-depleted T cells, or PBMCs. Where available, HLA class I and class II types were obtained from metadata supplied by the sample provider rather than from assay-based typing. Samples were obtained from the ongoing ImmuneRACE study (first 160 participants) and from over a thousand subjects provided by 6 global collaborators. Sample metadata almost always included a de-identified subject ID, COVID-19 status, age in years and sex. The repertoires were released in a freely available public database intended as a resource for research on the immune response to SARS-CoV-2. Points the paper makes about the study in general: Clinical and demographic metadata were provided uncurated, with the amount varying by source and participant.

The CDR3 contains 15 residues, cysteine and phenylalanine counted. Just the 45-base CDR3 DNA is kept, in frame starting at base 1. V loses 4 bases, J loses 6 bases, and the germline ends lie 19 bases apart. Sequences SGHDN (CDR1) and FVKESK (CDR2) are obtained from the germline V gene. TCRbeta CDR3 regions were amplified from genomic DNA using the immunoSEQ Assay, a bias-controlled multiplex PCR. The authors processed their data as follows. The number of nucleated cells in each sample was estimated by amplification of reference gene primers within the assay. To quantify the absolute abundance of each unique TCRbeta CDR3 rearrangement, sequence reads were collapsed and filtered. For each sample, productive Simpson clonality was calculated by taking the square root of Simpson's diversity index across productive rearrangements. TCRdb stores this immuneACCESS table with in-frame sequences only. Part of the clones is absent; in the studies checked, under half of the shortfall reflects unresolved V genes, and no reason is known for the rest. V, J and clone size are taken as reported in that table, and D and trimming were inferred from the DNA itself. This sample lists under 300,000 clones; more than 70% were detected once. Around 12% of the sample is held by the ten biggest clonotypes.

The collaborating institutions used their own protocols to collect whole blood in K2EDTA tubes. For TCRbeta analysis, collaborators shipped samples in one of three forms: frozen whole blood, isolated PBMCs, or DNA extracted from either of those sample types. With regard to this clone: No cognate antigen has been identified for it. Per-base quality was not reported, and no clone a single base away is much larger than it.

The clonotype comes from a man older than 75 with acute or convalescent COVID-19. Rearrangement joined TRBV14 to TRBJ2-7, and TRBD2 may be the D gene, going by 6 matching bases. The sequencing sample was made of peripheral blood. Here the CDR3 is given as CASSLFGTGVLEQYF. The DNA sequence is given as TGTGCCAGCAGCCTCTTCGGGACTGGGGTCCTCGAGCAGTACTTC.